This T cell receptor beta chain was recorded in a study of T-cell reconstitution after alpha-beta-depleted transplantation in children. CDR3 length equals 16 residues. Germline-derived CDR1 and CDR2 are GTSNPN and SVGIG (reference sequence). V gave up 2 bases and J gave up 5 bases; unmatched junction bases: 10. Molecular barcoding with unique molecular identifiers was used for the TCRbeta library. Each CDR3 protein gets one entry after TCRdb re-called the PCR reads with MiXCR. This sample carries more than 150,000 distinct CDR3 sequences, approximately 6.8% of them seen once, and the ten largest clones take around 3%.

The source is a human donor who donated a stem cell graft to a child with Wiskott-Aldrich syndrome. The genes are TRBV30 and TRBJ2-1; 9 bases align to TRBD2. The sample here was PBMCs from the stem cell graft donor, taken from the stem cell graft. The CDR3 sequence: CAWSLAGVRANNEQFF. As DNA, the CDR3 is TGTGCCTGGAGTTTAGCGGGAGTTCGAGCGAACAATGAGCAGTTCTTC. Filled out from reference TRBV30 and TRBJ2-1, the complete variable domain reads SQTIHQWPATLVQPVGSPLSLECTVEGTSNPNLYWYRQAAGRGLQLLFYSVGIGQISSEVPQNLSASRPQDRQFILSSKKLLLSDSGFYLCAWSLAGVRANNEQFFGPGTRLTVL.